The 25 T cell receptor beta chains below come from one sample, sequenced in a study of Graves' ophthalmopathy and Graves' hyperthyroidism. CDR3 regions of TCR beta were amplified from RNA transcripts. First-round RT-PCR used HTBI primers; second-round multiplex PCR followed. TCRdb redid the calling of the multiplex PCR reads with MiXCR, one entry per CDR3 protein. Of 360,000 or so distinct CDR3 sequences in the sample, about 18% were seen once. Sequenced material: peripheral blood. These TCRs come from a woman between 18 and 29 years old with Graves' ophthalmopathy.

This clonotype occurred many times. The CDR3 bases are TGCGCCAGCAGCCGAATACAGGAGGATTCACCCCTCCACTTT. Translated: CASSRIQEDSPLHF. V is TRBV4-3 and J is TRBJ1-6; maybe TRBD1 (5 bases). This CDR3 spans 14 amino acids. Germline V CDR1 and CDR2: LGHNA, YSLEER. V lost 4 bases to trimming and J lost 8 bases, with 12 bases between them.

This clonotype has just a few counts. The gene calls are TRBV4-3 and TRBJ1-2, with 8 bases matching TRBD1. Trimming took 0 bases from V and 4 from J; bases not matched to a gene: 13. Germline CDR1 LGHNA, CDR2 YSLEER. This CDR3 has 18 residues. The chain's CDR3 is CASSQDRDRSRPGYGYTF. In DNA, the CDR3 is TGCGCCAGCAGCCAAGATCGGGACAGGTCCCGTCCGGGCTATGGCTACACCTTC.

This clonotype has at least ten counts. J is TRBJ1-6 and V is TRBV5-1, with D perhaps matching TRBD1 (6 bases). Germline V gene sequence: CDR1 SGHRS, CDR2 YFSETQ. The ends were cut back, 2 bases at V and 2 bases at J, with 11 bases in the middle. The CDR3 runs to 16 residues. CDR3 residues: CASSLEDSTYNSPLHF. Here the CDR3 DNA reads TGCGCCAGCAGCTTAGAGGACAGTACCTATAATTCACCCCTCCACTTT.

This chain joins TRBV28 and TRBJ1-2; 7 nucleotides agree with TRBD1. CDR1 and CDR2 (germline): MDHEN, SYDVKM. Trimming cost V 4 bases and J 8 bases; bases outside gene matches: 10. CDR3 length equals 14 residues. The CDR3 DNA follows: TGTGCCAGCAGTTATCTCGGCAGGGGGTTCGGCTACACCTTC. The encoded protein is CASSYLGRGFGYTF.

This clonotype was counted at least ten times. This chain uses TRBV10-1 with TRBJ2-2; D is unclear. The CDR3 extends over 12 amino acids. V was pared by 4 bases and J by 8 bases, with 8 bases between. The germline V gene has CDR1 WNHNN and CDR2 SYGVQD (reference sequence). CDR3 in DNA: TGCGCCAGCAGTGCCCTGGGGGGGGAGCTGTTTTTT. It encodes CASSALGGELFF.

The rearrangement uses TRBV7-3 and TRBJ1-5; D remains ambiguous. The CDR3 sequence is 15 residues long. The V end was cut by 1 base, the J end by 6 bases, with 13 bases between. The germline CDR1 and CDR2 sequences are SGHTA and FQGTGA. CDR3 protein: CASSLRGGGSQPQHF. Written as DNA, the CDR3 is TGTGCCAGCAGCTTAAGGGGAGGTGGGTCTCAGCCCCAGCATTTT.

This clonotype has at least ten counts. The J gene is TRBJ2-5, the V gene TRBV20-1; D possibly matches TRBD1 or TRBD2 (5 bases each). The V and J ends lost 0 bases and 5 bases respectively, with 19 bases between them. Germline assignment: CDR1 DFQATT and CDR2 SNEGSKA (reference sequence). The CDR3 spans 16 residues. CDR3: CSARDGVRGRGETQYF. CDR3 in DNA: TGCAGTGCTAGAGATGGAGTCCGGGGACGAGGGGAGACCCAGTACTTC.

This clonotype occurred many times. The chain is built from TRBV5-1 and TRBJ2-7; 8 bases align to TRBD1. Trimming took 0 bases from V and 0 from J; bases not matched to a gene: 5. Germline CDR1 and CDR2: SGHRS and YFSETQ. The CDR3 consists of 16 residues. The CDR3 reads CASSLGQGASSYEQYF. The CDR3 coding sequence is TGCGCCAGCAGCTTGGGGCAGGGGGCCAGCTCCTACGAGCAGTACTTC.

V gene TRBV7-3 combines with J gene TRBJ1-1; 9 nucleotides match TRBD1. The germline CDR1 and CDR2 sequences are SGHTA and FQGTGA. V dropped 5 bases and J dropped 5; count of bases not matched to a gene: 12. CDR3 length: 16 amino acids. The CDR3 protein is CASSPTTGTGLTEAFF. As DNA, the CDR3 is TGTGCCAGCAGCCCTACTACCGGGACAGGGCTGACTGAAGCTTTCTTT.

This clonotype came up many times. CDR3 region: CASSTGTSGHEQYF. CDR3 nucleotide sequence: TGTGCCAGCAGCACCGGGACTAGCGGGCACGAGCAGTACTTC. J is TRBJ2-7 and V is TRBV7-3, with 12 bases aligning to TRBD2. CDR1 is SGHTA, CDR2 FQGTGA, per germline. The junction had 4 bases not matched to a gene; V was cut back by 5 bases and J by 5 bases. The CDR3 has 14 residues.

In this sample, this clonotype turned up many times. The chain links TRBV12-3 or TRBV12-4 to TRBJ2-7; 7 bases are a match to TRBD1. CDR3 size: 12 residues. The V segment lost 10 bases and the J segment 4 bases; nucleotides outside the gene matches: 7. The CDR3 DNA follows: TGTGCCACCCGACAGGGATCTTACGAGCAGTACTTC. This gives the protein CATRQGSYEQYF.

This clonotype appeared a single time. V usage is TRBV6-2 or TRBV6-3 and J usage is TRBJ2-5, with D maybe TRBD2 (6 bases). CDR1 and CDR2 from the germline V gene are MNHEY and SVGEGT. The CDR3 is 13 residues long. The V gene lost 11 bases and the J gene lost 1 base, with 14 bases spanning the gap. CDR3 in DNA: TGTGCCGCAAAGAGGACTATCCAAGAGACCCAGTACTTC. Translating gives CAAKRTIQETQYF.

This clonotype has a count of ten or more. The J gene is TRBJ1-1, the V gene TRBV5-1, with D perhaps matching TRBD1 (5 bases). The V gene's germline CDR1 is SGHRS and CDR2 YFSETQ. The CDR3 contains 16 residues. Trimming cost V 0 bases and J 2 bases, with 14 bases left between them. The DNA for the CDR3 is TGCGCCAGCAGCTTGGAAGGGGCCGGTTTTAACACTGAAGCTTTCTTT. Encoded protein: CASSLEGAGFNTEAFF.

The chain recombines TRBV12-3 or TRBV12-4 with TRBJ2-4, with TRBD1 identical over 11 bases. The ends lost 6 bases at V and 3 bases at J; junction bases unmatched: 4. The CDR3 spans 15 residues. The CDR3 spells CASSGQGAFKNIQYF. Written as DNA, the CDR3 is TGTGCCAGCAGCGGACAGGGGGCGTTCAAAAACATTCAGTACTTC.

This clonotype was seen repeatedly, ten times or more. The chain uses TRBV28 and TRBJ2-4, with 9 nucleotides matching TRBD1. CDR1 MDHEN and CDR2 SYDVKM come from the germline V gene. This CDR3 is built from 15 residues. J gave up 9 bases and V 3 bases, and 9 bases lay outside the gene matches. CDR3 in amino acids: CASSFPGTGSSIQYF. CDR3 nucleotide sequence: TGTGCCAGCAGTTTTCCCGGGACAGGGTCTAGCATTCAGTACTTC.

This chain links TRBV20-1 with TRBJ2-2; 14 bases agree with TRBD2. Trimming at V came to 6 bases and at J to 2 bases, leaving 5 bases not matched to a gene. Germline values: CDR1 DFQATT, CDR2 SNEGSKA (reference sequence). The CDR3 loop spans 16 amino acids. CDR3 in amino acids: CSAEGLAGVNTGELFF. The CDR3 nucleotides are TGCAGTGCAGAGGGACTAGCGGGAGTTAACACCGGGGAGCTGTTTTTT.

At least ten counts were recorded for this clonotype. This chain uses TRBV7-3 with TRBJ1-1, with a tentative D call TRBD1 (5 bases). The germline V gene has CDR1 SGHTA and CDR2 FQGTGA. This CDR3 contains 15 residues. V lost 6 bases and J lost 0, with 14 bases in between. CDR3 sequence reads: CASSLRAGMNTEAFF. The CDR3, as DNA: TGTGCCAGCAGTTTACGGGCAGGGATGAACACTGAAGCTTTCTTT.

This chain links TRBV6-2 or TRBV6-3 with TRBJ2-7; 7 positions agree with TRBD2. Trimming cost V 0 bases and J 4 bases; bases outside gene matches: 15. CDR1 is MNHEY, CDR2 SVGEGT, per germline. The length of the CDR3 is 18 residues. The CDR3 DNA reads TGTGCCAGCAGTTACTCGATTGGGGTGGGAGGGGATTCTTACGAGCAGTACTTC. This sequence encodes CASSYSIGVGGDSYEQYF.

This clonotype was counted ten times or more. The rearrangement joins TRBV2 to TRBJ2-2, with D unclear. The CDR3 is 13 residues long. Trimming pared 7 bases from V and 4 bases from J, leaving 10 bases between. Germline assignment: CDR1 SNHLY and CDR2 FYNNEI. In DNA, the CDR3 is TGTGCCAGCACACAGAAAGGCACCGGGGAGCTGTTTTTT. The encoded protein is CASTQKGTGELFF.

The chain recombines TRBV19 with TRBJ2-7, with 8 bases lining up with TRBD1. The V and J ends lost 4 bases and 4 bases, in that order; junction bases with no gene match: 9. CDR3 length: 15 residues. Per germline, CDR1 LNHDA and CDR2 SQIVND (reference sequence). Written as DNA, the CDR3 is TGTGCCAGTAGTACCGACAGGGGTCCGGAATACGAGCAGTACTTC. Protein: CASSTDRGPEYEQYF.

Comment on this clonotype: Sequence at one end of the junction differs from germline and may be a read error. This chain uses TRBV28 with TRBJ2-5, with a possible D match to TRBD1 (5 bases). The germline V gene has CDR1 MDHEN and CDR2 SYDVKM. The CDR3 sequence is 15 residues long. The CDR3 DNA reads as TGTGCCGGCAGTTCTTTGAAGGGGTCTCAAGAGACCCAGTACTTC. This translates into CAGSSLKGSQETQYF.

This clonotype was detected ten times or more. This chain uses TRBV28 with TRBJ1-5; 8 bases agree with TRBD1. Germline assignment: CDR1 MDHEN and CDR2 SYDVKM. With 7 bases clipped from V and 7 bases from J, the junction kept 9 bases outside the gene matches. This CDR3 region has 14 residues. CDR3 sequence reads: CASTIQGANQPQHF. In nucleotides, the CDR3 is TGTGCCAGCACCATCCAGGGGGCAAACCAGCCCCAGCATTTT.

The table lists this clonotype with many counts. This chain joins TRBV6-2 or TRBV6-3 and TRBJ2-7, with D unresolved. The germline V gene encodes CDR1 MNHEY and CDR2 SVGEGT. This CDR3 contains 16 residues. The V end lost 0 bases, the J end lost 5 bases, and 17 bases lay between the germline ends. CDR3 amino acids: CASSYSSKWGSHEQYF. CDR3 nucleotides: TGTGCCAGCAGTTACTCGAGTAAATGGGGATCTCACGAGCAGTACTTC.

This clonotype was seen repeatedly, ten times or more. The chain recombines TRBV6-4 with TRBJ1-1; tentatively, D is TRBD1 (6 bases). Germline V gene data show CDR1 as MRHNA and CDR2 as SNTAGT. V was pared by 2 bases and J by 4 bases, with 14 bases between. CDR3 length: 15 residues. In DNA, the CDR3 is TGTGCCAGCAGTGACACAGAGACAGGTAGCACTGAAGCTTTCTTT. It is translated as CASSDTETGSTEAFF.

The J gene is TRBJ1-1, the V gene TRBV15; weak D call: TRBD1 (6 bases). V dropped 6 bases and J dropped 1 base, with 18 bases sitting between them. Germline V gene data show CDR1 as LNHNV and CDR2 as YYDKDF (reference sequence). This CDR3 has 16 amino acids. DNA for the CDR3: TGTGCCACCAGGAACAGGAGGACAGCCGCGAACACTGAAGCTTTCTTT. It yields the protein CATRNRRTAANTEAFF.